Listed here are 9 T cell receptor beta chains from one sample, sequenced in a study of cytomegalovirus exposure and HLA in healthy donors. Libraries were prepared by immunoSEQ multiplex PCR; TCRdb keeps only in-frame clonotypes and omits some of them. The sample carries 90,000 to 120,000 clones, 70% to 90% recorded once. The sample was PBMCs. Every receptor here comes from a woman aged 18 to 35 in good health and CMV-seronegative.

The V and J genes are TRBV28 and TRBJ2-2, with 9 positions matching TRBD1. The V and J ends lost 6 bases and 2 bases, in that order; junction bases with no gene match: 10. The germline CDR1 and CDR2 sequences are MDHEN and SYDVKM. The CDR3 runs to 17 residues. The CDR3 loop is CASRSGGGQGNTGELFF. The CDR3 nucleotides are TGTGCCAGCAGGAGTGGAGGGGGACAGGGCAACACCGGGGAGCTGTTTTTT.

This rearrangement joins TRBV5-1 to TRBJ2-7, with D possibly being TRBD2 (6 bases). With 5 bases removed from V and 3 bases from J, the gap between germline ends came to 12 bases. This CDR3 is built from 13 residues. From germline, CDR1 is SGHRS and CDR2 YFSETQ. CDR3 sequence (DNA): TGCGCCAGCAGTTGGGGCGGGGACTACGAGCAGTACTTC. Translating gives CASSWGGDYEQYF. Drawing the rest from reference TRBV5-1 and TRBJ2-7, the complete variable domain is KAGVTQTPRYLIKTRGQQVTLSCSPISGHRSVSWYQQTPGQGLQFLFEYFSETQRNKGNFPGRFSGRQFSNSRSEMNVSTLELGDSALYLCASSWGGDYEQYFGPGTRLTVT.

V and J are TRBV6-6 and TRBJ2-1, with a weak D call TRBD2 (5 bases). Trimming removed 2 bases at V and 10 bases at J, with 9 bases between. The CDR3 runs to 12 residues. Germline lookup yields CDR1 MNHNY and CDR2 SVGAGI (reference sequence). The CDR3 DNA reads as TGTGCCAGCAGTTACGGACTCCCCGAGCAGTTCTTC. Residues: CASSYGLPEQFF.

The chain is built from TRBV5-1 and TRBJ1-1; possibly TRBD1 for D (5 bases). The CDR3 contains 14 residues. Germline lookup yields CDR1 SGHRS and CDR2 YFSETQ. V lost 4 bases and J 8 bases, leaving 18 bases between the germline ends. CDR3 sequence (DNA): TGCGCCAGCAGCCCGGACGGAACAGGCCGCGAAGCTTTCTTT. Protein product: CASSPDGTGREAFF.

The J gene is TRBJ2-1, the V gene TRBV28; D may be TRBD2 (6 bases). Trimming stripped 5 bases from V and 10 bases from J, with 15 bases between. Germline loops: CDR1 MDHEN, CDR2 SYDVKM. This CDR3 is built from 13 residues. The CDR3 bases are TGTGCCAGCAGTATCGGTTTTCGGGGGGAGCAGTTCTTC. Encoded protein: CASSIGFRGEQFF.

The rearrangement links TRBV4-2 to TRBJ2-3; 12 bases align to TRBD2. In germline, CDR1 is LGHNA, CDR2 YNFKEQ. This CDR3 region has 17 residues. V gave up 0 bases and J gave up 11 bases; unmatched junction bases: 12. CDR3 region: CASSQEVLAGGVEVQYF. In nucleotides, the CDR3 is TGTGCCAGCAGCCAAGAGGTCCTAGCGGGGGGGGTAGAGGTGCAGTATTTT.

The chain joins TRBV2 to TRBJ1-4; tentatively, D is TRBD1 (6 bases). The CDR3 consists of 15 residues. Between the trimmed V and J ends, which lost 5 bases and 8 bases, there was a span of 18 bases. Germline V gene lookup returns CDR1 SNHLY and CDR2 FYNNEI. CDR3 DNA sequence: TGTGCCAGCAGTCAAACAGGGATTTCTGACGAAAAACTGTTTTTT. Translating gives CASSQTGISDEKLFF.

This clone was seen once. The CDR3 reads CANLPLGSGNTIYF. The CDR3 nucleotides read TGTGCCAATTTACCCCTCGGTTCTGGAAACACCATATATTTT. V usage is TRBV2 and J usage is TRBJ1-3, with D uncertain. Trimming stripped 10 bases from V and 1 base from J, with 14 bases between. The CDR3 loop spans 14 amino acids. Germline assignment: CDR1 SNHLY and CDR2 FYNNEI. The full variable domain, with the rest looked up from reference TRBV2 and TRBJ1-3, is EPEVTQTPSHQVTQMGQEVILRCVPISNHLYFYWYRQILGQKVEFLVSFYNNEISEKSEIFDDQFSVERPDGSNFTLKIRSTKLEDSAMYFCANLPLGSGNTIYFGEGSWLTVV.

The chain is built from TRBV9 and TRBJ1-2; 7 positions agree with TRBD1. The germline V gene has CDR1 SGDLS and CDR2 YYNGEE. V lost 5 bases to trimming and J lost 1 base; unmatched junction nucleotides: 17. This CDR3 has 18 amino acids. Here the CDR3 reads CASRETDRWALGNYGYTF. CDR3 in DNA: TGTGCCAGCAGAGAGACGGACAGGTGGGCCCTCGGTAACTATGGCTACACCTTC. Full variable domain (missing parts from reference TRBV9 and TRBJ1-2): DSGVTQTPKHLITATGQRVTLRCSPRSGDLSVYWYQQSLDQGLQFLIQYYNGEERAKGNILERFSAQQFPDLHSELNLSSLELGDSALYFCASRETDRWALGNYGYTFGSGTRLTVV.